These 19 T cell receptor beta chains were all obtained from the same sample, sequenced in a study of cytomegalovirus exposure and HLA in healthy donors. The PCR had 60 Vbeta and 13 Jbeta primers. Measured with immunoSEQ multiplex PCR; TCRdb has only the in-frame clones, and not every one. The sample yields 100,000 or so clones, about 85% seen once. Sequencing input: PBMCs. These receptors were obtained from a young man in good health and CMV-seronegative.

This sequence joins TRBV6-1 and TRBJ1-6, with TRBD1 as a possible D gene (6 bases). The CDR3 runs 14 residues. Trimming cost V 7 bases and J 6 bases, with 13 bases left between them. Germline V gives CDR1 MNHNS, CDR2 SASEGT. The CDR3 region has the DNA TGTGCCAGCACTCCCGCACAGGGTAATTCACCCCTCCACTTT. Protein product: CASTPAQGNSPLHF.

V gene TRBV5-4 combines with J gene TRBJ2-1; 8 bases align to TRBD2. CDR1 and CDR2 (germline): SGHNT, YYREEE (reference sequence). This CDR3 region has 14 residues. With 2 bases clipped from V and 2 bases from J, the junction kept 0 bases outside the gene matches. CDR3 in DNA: TGTGCCAGCAGCTTCGGGGGGGCCTACAATGAGCAGTTCTTC. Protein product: CASSFGGAYNEQFF. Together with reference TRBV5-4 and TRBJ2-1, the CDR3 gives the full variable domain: ETGVTQSPTHLIKTRGQQVTLRCSSQSGHNTVSWYQQALGQGPQFIFQYYREEENGRGNFPPRFSGLQFPNYSSELNVNALELDDSALYLCASSFGGAYNEQFFGPGTRLTVL.

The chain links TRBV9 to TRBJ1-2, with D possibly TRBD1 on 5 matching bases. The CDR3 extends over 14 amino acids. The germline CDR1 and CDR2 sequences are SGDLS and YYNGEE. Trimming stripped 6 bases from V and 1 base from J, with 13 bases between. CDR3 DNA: TGTGCCAGCACCTATTCGGACAATAACTATGGCTACACCTTC. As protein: CASTYSDNNYGYTF.

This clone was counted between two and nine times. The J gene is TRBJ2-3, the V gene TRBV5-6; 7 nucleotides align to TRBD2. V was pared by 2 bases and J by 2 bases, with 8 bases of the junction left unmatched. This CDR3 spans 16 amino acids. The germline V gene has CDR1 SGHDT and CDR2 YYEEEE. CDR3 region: CASSFLLADPTDTQYF. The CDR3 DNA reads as TGTGCCAGCAGCTTCTTGCTAGCGGACCCCACAGATACGCAGTATTTT.

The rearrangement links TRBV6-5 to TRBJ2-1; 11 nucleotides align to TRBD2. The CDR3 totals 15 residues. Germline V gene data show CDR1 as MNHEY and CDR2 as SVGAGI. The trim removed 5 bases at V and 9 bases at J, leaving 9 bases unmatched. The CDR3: CASSTPTSGKPEQFF. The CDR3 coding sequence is TGTGCCAGCAGTACCCCGACTAGCGGGAAGCCTGAGCAGTTCTTC.

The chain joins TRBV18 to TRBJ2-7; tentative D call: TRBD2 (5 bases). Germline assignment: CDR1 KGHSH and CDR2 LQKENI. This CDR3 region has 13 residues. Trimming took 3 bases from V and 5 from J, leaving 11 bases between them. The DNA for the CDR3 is TGTGCCAGCTCACCGGGAGTAGACCACGAGCAGTACTTC. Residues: CASSPGVDHEQYF.

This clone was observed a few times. The CDR3 loop reads CASKGQPYTGELFF. Here the CDR3 DNA reads TGTGCCAGCAAGGGACAGCCGTACACCGGGGAGCTGTTTTTT. This chain connects TRBV6-1 to TRBJ2-2, with 7 nucleotides matching TRBD1. The CDR3 consists of 14 residues. Germline CDR1 reads MNHNS; CDR2 reads SASEGT. V gave up 7 bases and J gave up 3 bases; unmatched junction bases: 5.

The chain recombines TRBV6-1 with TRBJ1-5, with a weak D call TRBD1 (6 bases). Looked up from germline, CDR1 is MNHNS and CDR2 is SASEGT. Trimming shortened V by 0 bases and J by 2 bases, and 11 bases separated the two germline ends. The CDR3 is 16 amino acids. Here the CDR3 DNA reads TGTGCCAGCAGTGAAGCAGCGGGGGCAGGCAATCAGCCCCAGCATTTT. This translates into CASSEAAGAGNQPQHF.

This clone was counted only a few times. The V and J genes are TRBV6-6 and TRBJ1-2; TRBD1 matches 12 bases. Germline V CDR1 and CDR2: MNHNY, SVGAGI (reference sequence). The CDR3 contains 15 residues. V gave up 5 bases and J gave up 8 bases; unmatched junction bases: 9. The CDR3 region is CASSPPGQGAGGYTF. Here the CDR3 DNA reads TGTGCCAGCAGTCCCCCGGGACAGGGGGCGGGAGGCTACACCTTC.

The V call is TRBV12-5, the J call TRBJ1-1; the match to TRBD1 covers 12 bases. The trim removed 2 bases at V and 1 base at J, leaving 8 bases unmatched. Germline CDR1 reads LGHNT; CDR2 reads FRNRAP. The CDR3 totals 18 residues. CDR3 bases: TGTGCTAGTGGTTTGTGGGACAGGGGGCCGTTAACGAACACTGAAGCTTTCTTT. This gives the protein CASGLWDRGPLTNTEAFF.

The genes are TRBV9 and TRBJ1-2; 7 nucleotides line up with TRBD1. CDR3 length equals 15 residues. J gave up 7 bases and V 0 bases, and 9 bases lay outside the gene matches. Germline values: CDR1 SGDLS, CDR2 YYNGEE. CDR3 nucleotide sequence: TGTGCCAGCAGCGTAGGGGGACAGACAATAGGTGGCTACACCTTC. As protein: CASSVGGQTIGGYTF.

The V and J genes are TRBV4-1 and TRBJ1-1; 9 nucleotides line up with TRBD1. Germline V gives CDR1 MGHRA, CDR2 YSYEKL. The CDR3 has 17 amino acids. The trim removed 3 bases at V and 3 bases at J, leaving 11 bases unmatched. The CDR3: CASSQTQGATRYTEAFF. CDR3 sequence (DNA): TGCGCCAGCAGCCAGACACAGGGGGCTACTAGGTACACTGAAGCTTTCTTT.

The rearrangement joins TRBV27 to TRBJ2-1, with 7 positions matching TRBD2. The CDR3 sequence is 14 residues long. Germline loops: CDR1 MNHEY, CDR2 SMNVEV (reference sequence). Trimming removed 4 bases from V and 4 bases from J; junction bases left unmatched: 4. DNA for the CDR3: TGTGCCAGCAGTTACGGGACTACTTACAATGAGCAGTTCTTC. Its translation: CASSYGTTYNEQFF.

This CDR3 reads CATSNQGVYEQYF. For the CDR3, the DNA is TGTGCCACCAGCAACCAGGGGGTCTACGAGCAGTACTTC. This chain connects TRBV15 to TRBJ2-7; 7 positions match TRBD1. This CDR3 comprises 13 residues. J lost 3 bases, V lost 4 bases, and 3 bases had no gene match. Looked up from germline, CDR1 is LNHNV and CDR2 is YYDKDF (reference sequence).

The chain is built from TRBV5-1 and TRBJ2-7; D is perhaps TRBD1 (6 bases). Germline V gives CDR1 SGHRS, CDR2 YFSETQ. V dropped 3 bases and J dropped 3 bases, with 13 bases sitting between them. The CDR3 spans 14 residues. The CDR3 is CASSSDVRGYEQYF. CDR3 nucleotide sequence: TGCGCCAGCAGCTCAGACGTCAGGGGCTACGAGCAGTACTTC.

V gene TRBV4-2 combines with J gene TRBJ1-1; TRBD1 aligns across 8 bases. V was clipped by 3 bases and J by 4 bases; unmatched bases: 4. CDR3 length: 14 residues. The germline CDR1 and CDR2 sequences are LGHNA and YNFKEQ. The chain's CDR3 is CASSQDRVSTEAFF. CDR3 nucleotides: TGTGCCAGCAGCCAGGACAGGGTTAGCACTGAAGCTTTCTTT.

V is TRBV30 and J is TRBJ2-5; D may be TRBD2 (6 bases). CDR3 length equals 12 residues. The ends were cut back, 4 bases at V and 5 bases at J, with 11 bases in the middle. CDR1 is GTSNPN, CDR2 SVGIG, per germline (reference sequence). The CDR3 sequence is CAWTDRGETQYF. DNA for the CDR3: TGTGCCTGGACCGACCGGGGGGAGACCCAGTACTTC.

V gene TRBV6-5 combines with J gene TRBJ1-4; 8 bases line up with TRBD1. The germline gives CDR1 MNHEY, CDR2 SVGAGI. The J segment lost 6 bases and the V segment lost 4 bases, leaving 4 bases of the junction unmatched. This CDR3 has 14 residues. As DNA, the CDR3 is TGTGCCAGCAGTTTCGGACAGGGAGATGAAAAACTGTTTTTT. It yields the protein CASSFGQGDEKLFF.

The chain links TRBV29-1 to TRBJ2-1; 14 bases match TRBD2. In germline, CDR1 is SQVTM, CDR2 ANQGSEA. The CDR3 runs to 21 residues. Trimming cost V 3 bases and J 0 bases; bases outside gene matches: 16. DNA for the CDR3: TGCAGCGTTGACGGATCTGAGACTAGCGGGAGGGCCATACCCTCCTACAATGAGCAGTTCTTC. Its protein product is CSVDGSETSGRAIPSYNEQFF.